These 27 T cell receptor beta chains came from one sample sequenced in a study of blood T cell repertoires in COVID-19. TCRdb's table, derived via immunoSEQ multiplex PCR, lists solely in-frame clones and lacks some. The sample lists some 210,000 clones; around 91% were seen once. Specimen: peripheral blood. The receptors stem from a woman in her forties with acute or convalescent COVID-19.

The chain couples TRBV7-9 to TRBJ1-5, with TRBD1 as a possible D gene (6 bases). The CDR3 has 14 residues. With 5 bases removed from V and 3 bases from J, the gap between germline ends came to 11 bases. From germline, CDR1 is SEHNR and CDR2 FQNEAQ (reference sequence). This chain's CDR3 is CASSQGTSNQPQHF. CDR3 nucleotides: TGTGCCAGCAGCCAGGGGACGTCCAATCAGCCCCAGCATTTT. Based on the CDR3 plus reference TRBV7-9 and TRBJ1-5, the full variable domain is DTGVSQNPRHKITKRGQNVTFRCDPISEHNRLYWYRQTLGQGPEFLTYFQNEAQLEKSRLLSDRFSAERPKGSFSTLEIQRTEQGDSAMYLCASSQGTSNQPQHFGDGTRLSIL.

The chain recombines TRBV7-9 with TRBJ2-3, with 7 nucleotides matching TRBD2. The CDR3 has 17 residues. J was trimmed by 0 bases and V by 5 bases; bases with no gene match: 11. Germline V gene lookup returns CDR1 SEHNR and CDR2 FQNEAQ (reference sequence). This CDR3 reads CASSLPGEGPSTDTQYF. CDR3 nucleotide sequence: TGTGCCAGCAGCCTGCCGGGGGAGGGACCGAGCACAGATACGCAGTATTTT.

This clone was found once. This rearrangement joins TRBV7-3 to TRBJ2-2; tentative D call: TRBD1 (5 bases). V shed 2 bases and J shed 0 bases, with 16 bases lying between them. The germline gives CDR1 SGHTA, CDR2 FQGTGA. The CDR3 covers 18 residues. The CDR3 DNA reads TGTGCCAGCAGCTTAGCCCCCCAGGGCCCGGCGAACACCGGGGAGCTGTTTTTT. Encoded protein: CASSLAPQGPANTGELFF. Filled out from reference TRBV7-3 and TRBJ2-2, the complete variable domain reads GAGVSQTPSNKVTEKGKYVELRCDPISGHTALYWYRQSLGQGPEFLIYFQGTGAADDSGLPNDRFFAVRPEGSVSTLKIQRTERGDSAVYLCASSLAPQGPANTGELFFGEGSRLTVL.

CDR3 amino acids: CASSDRGSSGYTF. The CDR3 region has the DNA TGTGCCAGCAGTGACCGAGGTAGCAGCGGCTACACCTTC. The genes are TRBV27 and TRBJ1-2, with no clear D. Germline CDR1 and CDR2: MNHEY and SMNVEV (reference sequence). Between the trimmed V and J ends, which lost 5 bases and 8 bases, there was a span of 15 bases. There are 13 residues in the CDR3.

This chain uses TRBV6-5 with TRBJ1-2; D gene uncertain. The CDR3 has 16 amino acids. Looked up from germline, CDR1 is MNHEY and CDR2 is SVGAGI. The V end was cut by 2 bases, the J end by 4 bases, with 17 bases between. CDR3 in DNA: TGTGCCAGCAGTTACCTAACGCCGACACCAGCCTATGGCTACACCTTC. This codes for CASSYLTPTPAYGYTF.

The rearrangement joins TRBV7-6 to TRBJ1-2, with 8 bases matching TRBD1. Germline loops: CDR1 SGHVS, CDR2 FNYEAQ. Losses at the gene ends were 1 base for V and 8 bases for J; bases not matched to a gene: 12. This CDR3 has 16 residues. CDR3 DNA sequence: TGTGCCAGCAGCTTAGAGCCCCAGGGGGCATCGGGGGGCTACACCTTC. Amino acids: CASSLEPQGASGGYTF.

The chain employs TRBV4-2 and TRBJ1-1; D unclear. V was cut by 4 bases and J by 4 bases, with 10 bases left in between. This CDR3 comprises 13 residues. CDR1 is LGHNA, CDR2 YNFKEQ, per germline. Here the CDR3 reads CASSPLRGTEAFF. In nucleotides, the CDR3 is TGTGCCAGCAGCCCCCTCCGGGGCACTGAAGCTTTCTTT.

For the CDR3, the DNA is TGCGCCAGCAGCCAAAGGGGTAATGAGCAGTTCTTC. It yields the protein CASSQRGNEQFF. The chain couples TRBV4-1 to TRBJ2-1, with D possibly matching TRBD1 (5 bases). V lost 2 bases and J lost 7, with 6 bases in between. This CDR3 has 12 amino acids. Per germline, CDR1 MGHRA and CDR2 YSYEKL.

The V and J genes are TRBV6-5 and TRBJ1-4; weak D call: TRBD1 (6 bases). The CDR3 sequence is 14 residues long. Trimming cost V 7 bases and J 4 bases, with 13 bases left between them. The V gene's germline CDR1 is MNHEY and CDR2 SVGAGI. The CDR3 is CASKWQGHNEKLFF. In DNA form, the CDR3 reads TGTGCCAGCAAGTGGCAGGGGCATAATGAAAAACTGTTTTTT.

The CDR3 DNA is TGCGCCAGCAGCTTGGCCCAGGGAAGTGAAGCTTTCTTT. This codes for CASSLAQGSEAFF. The chain couples TRBV5-1 to TRBJ1-1, with a tentative D call TRBD1 (5 bases). The ends were cut back, 0 bases at V and 7 bases at J, with 10 bases in the middle. CDR1 and CDR2 (germline): SGHRS, YFSETQ. The CDR3 consists of 13 residues.

The genes are TRBV27 and TRBJ1-1; weak D call: TRBD1 (5 bases). V dropped 8 bases and J dropped 5 bases, with 21 bases sitting between them. The CDR3 length is 15 residues. Germline values: CDR1 MNHEY, CDR2 SMNVEV (reference sequence). The CDR3 nucleotides are TGTGCCAGCGGGCCCTTACAGGCAGGGAGGACTGAAGCTTTCTTT. It translates to CASGPLQAGRTEAFF.

The chain combines TRBV4-1 with TRBJ2-1, with 10 bases that match TRBD2. The CDR3 sequence is 16 residues long. Looked up from germline, CDR1 is MGHRA and CDR2 is YSYEKL. The V and J ends lost 1 base and 2 bases, in that order; junction bases with no gene match: 2. The CDR3 DNA follows: TGCGCCAGCAGCCAAGCAACTAGCGGGGCCTACAATGAGCAGTTCTTC. Residues: CASSQATSGAYNEQFF.

The gene calls are TRBV7-9 and TRBJ1-2, with TRBD1 matching 7 bases. The junction had 8 bases not matched to a gene; V was cut back by 4 bases and J by 3 bases. Germline CDR1 SEHNR, CDR2 FQNEAQ (reference sequence). This CDR3 has 15 amino acids. The CDR3 is CASSSPGQIYYGYTF. Here the CDR3 DNA reads TGTGCCAGCAGCTCCCCGGGACAGATTTACTATGGCTACACCTTC.

Comment on this clone: A read error may account for a junction end that differs from germline. The chain has TRBV6-5 and TRBJ1-2; D perhaps matches TRBD1 (5 bases). Germline-derived CDR1 and CDR2 are MNHEY and SVGAGI. The CDR3 loop spans 16 amino acids. The CDR3 sequence: CASSLAGRGFNNGYTF. As DNA, the CDR3 is TGTGCCAGCAGTTTGGCGGGGCGGGGATTTAACAATGGCTACACCTTC.

In its sample, this clone was seen once. The rearrangement links TRBV7-2 to TRBJ2-1; 12 nucleotides match TRBD2. The CDR3 covers 17 residues. The germline V gene has CDR1 SGHTA and CDR2 FQGNSA. The junction had 11 bases not matched to a gene; V was cut back by 4 bases and J by 7 bases. CDR3 residues: CASSWLVGLAGGNEQFF. For the CDR3, the DNA is TGTGCCAGCAGCTGGTTGGTGGGACTAGCGGGTGGGAATGAGCAGTTCTTC. The complete variable domain, with remaining parts taken from reference TRBV7-2 and TRBJ2-1, reads GAGVSQSPSNKVTEKGKDVELRCDPISGHTALYWYRQSLGQGLEFLIYFQGNSAPDKSGLPSDRFSAERTGGSVSTLTIQRTQQEDSAVYLCASSWLVGLAGGNEQFFGPGTRLTVL.

This rearrangement joins TRBV15 to TRBJ1-2; D not certain. The length of the CDR3 is 13 residues. Germline lookup yields CDR1 LNHNV and CDR2 YYDKDF (reference sequence). The germline V and J ends were trimmed by 1 base and 5 bases, with 8 bases remaining between them. CDR3 protein: CATSRGAEYGYTF. CDR3 bases: TGTGCCACCAGCAGAGGAGCCGAGTATGGCTACACCTTC. The full variable domain, completed using reference TRBV15 and TRBJ1-2, is DAMVIQNPRYQVTQFGKPVTLSCSQTLNHNVMYWYQQKSSQAPKLLFHYYDKDFNNEADTPDNFQSRRPNTSFCFLDIRSPGLGDTAMYLCATSRGAEYGYTFGSGTRLTVV.

The gene calls are TRBV19 and TRBJ2-1, with TRBD1 identical over 10 bases. There are 15 residues in the CDR3. J lost 1 base, V lost 7 bases, and 4 bases had no gene match. In germline, CDR1 is LNHDA, CDR2 SQIVND (reference sequence). CDR3 sequence reads: CASTPGQGSYNEQFF. CDR3 DNA: TGTGCCAGTACCCCGGGACAGGGGTCCTACAATGAGCAGTTCTTC. Together with reference TRBV19 and TRBJ2-1, the CDR3 gives the full variable domain: DGGITQSPKYLFRKEGQNVTLSCEQNLNHDAMYWYRQDPGQGLRLIYYSQIVNDFQKGDIAEGYSVSREKKESFPLTVTSAQKNPTAFYLCASTPGQGSYNEQFFGPGTRLTVL.

The chain is built from TRBV6-5 and TRBJ1-1; D is uncertain. Per germline, CDR1 MNHEY and CDR2 SVGAGI. V was shortened by 4 bases and J by 1 base, with 13 bases between the two germline ends. This CDR3 region has 15 residues. CDR3 loop: CASSSAGGGNTEAFF. The CDR3 nucleotides read TGTGCCAGCAGTTCCGCAGGAGGCGGGAACACTGAAGCTTTCTTT.

The chain has TRBV10-3 and TRBJ2-5; 7 nucleotides line up with TRBD2. The V segment lost 0 bases and the J segment 5 bases; nucleotides outside the gene matches: 3. The CDR3 runs to 14 residues. Germline loops: CDR1 ENHRY, CDR2 SYGVKD. DNA for the CDR3: TGTGCCATCAGTGAGTCCGGGGGGTGGGAGACCCAGTACTTC. Protein sequence: CAISESGGWETQYF.

V usage is TRBV5-1 and J usage is TRBJ1-2; D might be TRBD1 (5 bases). Germline CDR1 and CDR2: SGHRS and YFSETQ. With 4 bases removed from V and 4 bases from J, the gap between germline ends came to 11 bases. This CDR3 has 13 residues. CDR3 DNA sequence: TGCGCCAGCAGCCCCGACAGCCTCTATGGCTACACCTTC. Translation: CASSPDSLYGYTF.

The V gene is TRBV11-3, the J gene TRBJ2-1, with 12 bases lining up with TRBD1. There are 18 residues in the CDR3. Looked up from germline, CDR1 is SGHNT and CDR2 is YENEEA. Trimming took 1 base from V and 7 from J; bases not matched to a gene: 11. The CDR3 nucleotides are TGTGCCAGCAGCTTAGGAAGGTGGGGACAGGGGGCGAATAATGAGCAGTTCTTC. It yields the protein CASSLGRWGQGANNEQFF. Full variable domain (remainder filled in from reference TRBV11-3 and TRBJ2-1): EAGVVQSPRYKIIEKKQPVAFWCNPISGHNTLYWYLQNLGQGPELLIRYENEEAVDDSQLPKDRFSAERLKGVDSTLKIQPAELGDSAVYLCASSLGRWGQGANNEQFFGPGTRLTVL.

The CDR3 region has the DNA TGTGCCAGCAGCGTAGACCCCATGGGCGAGACCCAGTACTTC. This codes for CASSVDPMGETQYF. The chain recombines TRBV9 with TRBJ2-5; D uncertain. The CDR3 covers 14 residues. The ends were cut back, 0 bases at V and 5 bases at J, with 11 bases in the middle. Germline V lookup: CDR1 SGDLS, CDR2 YYNGEE.

The chain recombines TRBV14 with TRBJ2-5, with TRBD2 identical over 7 bases. Germline CDR1 is SGHDN and CDR2 is FVKESK. CDR3 length: 15 amino acids. V was pared by 1 base and J by 1 base, with 3 bases of the junction left unmatched. Written as DNA, the CDR3 is TGTGCCAGCAGCCAAGGGGGGGGGTTCCAAGAGACCCAGTACTTC. It is translated as CASSQGGGFQETQYF. Full variable domain (remainder filled in from reference TRBV14 and TRBJ2-5): EAGVTQFPSHSVIEKGQTVTLRCDPISGHDNLYWYRRVMGKEIKFLLHFVKESKQDESGMPNNRFLAERTGGTYSTLKVQPAELEDSGVYFCASSQGGGFQETQYFGPGTRLLVL.

This clone has just one count. The chain recombines TRBV6-1 with TRBJ2-3; TRBD2 might be the D (5 bases). The CDR3 consists of 15 residues. Germline CDR1 and CDR2: MNHNS and SASEGT. Trimming shortened V by 0 bases and J by 6 bases, and 13 bases separated the two germline ends. CDR3: CASSEALGSDDTQYF. In DNA, the CDR3 is TGTGCCAGCAGTGAAGCGCTAGGGAGTGACGATACGCAGTATTTT.

The rearrangement links TRBV3-1 (or the pseudogene TRBV3-2) to TRBJ1-3, with 9 bases matching TRBD1. The germline CDR1 and CDR2 sequences are LGHDT and YNNKEL (reference sequence). J gave up 3 bases and V 4 bases, and 4 bases lay outside the gene matches. CDR3 length: 15 amino acids. CDR3 protein: CASSLQGAGGNTIYF. CDR3 nucleotides: TGTGCCAGCAGCCTACAGGGGGCCGGTGGAAACACCATATATTTT.

The rearrangement uses TRBV10-2 and TRBJ2-1; 7 bases are shared with TRBD1. V was pared by 6 bases and J by 8 bases, with 10 bases of the junction left unmatched. Per germline, CDR1 WSHSY and CDR2 SAAADI. CDR3 length equals 14 residues. This chain's CDR3 is CASRLQGTVDEQFF. CDR3 in DNA: TGCGCCAGCAGATTACAGGGGACGGTTGATGAGCAGTTCTTC.

The chain couples TRBV6-5 to TRBJ1-3, with 9 bases that match TRBD1. Germline assignment: CDR1 MNHEY and CDR2 SVGAGI. V was pared by 8 bases and J by 0 bases, with 2 bases of the junction left unmatched. This CDR3 is 14 amino acids long. The CDR3 reads CASGTGTSGNTIYF. The CDR3 nucleotides are TGTGCCAGCGGGACAGGGACCTCTGGAAACACCATATATTTT.